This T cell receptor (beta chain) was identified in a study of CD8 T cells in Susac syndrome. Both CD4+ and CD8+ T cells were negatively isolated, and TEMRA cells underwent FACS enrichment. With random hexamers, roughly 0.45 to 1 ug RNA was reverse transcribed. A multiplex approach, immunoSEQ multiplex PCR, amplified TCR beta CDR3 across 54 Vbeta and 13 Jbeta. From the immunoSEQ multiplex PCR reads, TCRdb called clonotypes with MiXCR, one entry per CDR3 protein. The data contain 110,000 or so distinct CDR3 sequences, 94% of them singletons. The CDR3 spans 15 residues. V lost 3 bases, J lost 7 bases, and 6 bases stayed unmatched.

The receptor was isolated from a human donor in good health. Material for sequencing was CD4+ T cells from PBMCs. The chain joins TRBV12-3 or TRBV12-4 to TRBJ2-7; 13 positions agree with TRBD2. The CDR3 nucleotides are TGTGCCAGCAGTTTGGATCCGGGACTAGCGGGAGAGCAGTACTTC. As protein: CASSLDPGLAGEQYF.